Below, 25 T cell receptor beta chains from the same sample are listed, as sequenced in a study of cytomegalovirus exposure and HLA in healthy donors. PCR involved 60 Vbeta and 13 Jbeta primers. Assay used: immunoSEQ multiplex PCR; TCRdb lists only in-frame clones, some missing. Of roughly 100,000 clones listed, approximately 71% are singletons. The sample consisted of PBMCs. These receptors all come from a woman between 18 and 29 years old in good health and CMV-seropositive.

The CDR3 is CATSRPGEKLFF. The CDR3, as DNA: TGTGCCACCAGCAGACCGGGAGAAAAACTGTTTTTT. This chain joins TRBV15 and TRBJ1-4; D is undetermined. CDR1 is LNHNV and CDR2 is YYDKDF in the germline V gene (reference sequence). The CDR3 runs 12 residues. The V and J ends lost 2 bases and 8 bases respectively, with 6 bases between them.

The chain has TRBV5-4 and TRBJ2-5, with 7 bases aligning to TRBD2. The CDR3 totals 15 residues. Trimming removed 3 bases from V and 3 bases from J; junction bases left unmatched: 8. CDR1 and CDR2 from the germline V gene are SGHNT and YYREEE (reference sequence). The CDR3 bases are TGTGCCAGCAGCTCCCCGGGCGGGAGAAAAGAGACCCAGTACTTC. Translating gives CASSSPGGRKETQYF.

The V call is TRBV7-6, the J call TRBJ1-2; TRBD1 agrees at 7 bases. V dropped 0 bases and J dropped 8; count of bases not matched to a gene: 3. The CDR3 has 13 residues. CDR1 SGHVS and CDR2 FNYEAQ come from the germline V gene. CDR3 residues: CASSLAQGGGYTF. As DNA, the CDR3 is TGTGCCAGCAGCTTAGCGCAGGGGGGAGGCTACACCTTC.

The chain carries TRBV27 and TRBJ2-7; a weak D match, TRBD2 (6 bases). The V gene lost 2 bases and the J gene lost 1 base, with 12 bases spanning the gap. In germline, CDR1 is MNHEY, CDR2 SMNVEV (reference sequence). This CDR3 spans 15 amino acids. The CDR3 DNA reads as TGTGCCAGCAGTTTAGGGGCGGGACGTTCCTACGAGCAGTACTTC. Its protein is CASSLGAGRSYEQYF.

The chain joins TRBV7-8 to TRBJ2-2; TRBD2 agrees at 12 bases. The CDR3 loop spans 20 amino acids. CDR1 is SGHVS and CDR2 is FQNEAQ in the germline V gene. Unmatched junction bases numbered 12, after V lost 0 bases and J lost 4 bases. For the CDR3, the DNA is TGTGCCAGCAGCTTAGCGTCCCCTCGGACTAGCGGGACGGGCACCGGGGAGCTGTTTTTT. Protein: CASSLASPRTSGTGTGELFF.

The rearrangement uses TRBV27 and TRBJ1-1, with TRBD1 matching over 8 bases. This CDR3 contains 20 residues. Germline loops: CDR1 MNHEY, CDR2 SMNVEV (reference sequence). Trimming at V came to 3 bases and at J to 2 bases, leaving 20 bases not matched to a gene. CDR3 in amino acids: CASSLSRQGMRVRSNTEAFF. CDR3 DNA sequence: TGTGCCAGCAGTTTGAGTAGACAGGGGATGCGCGTGCGGTCCAACACTGAAGCTTTCTTT.

This chain connects TRBV5-1 to TRBJ1-1; D is perhaps TRBD1 (6 bases). From germline, CDR1 is SGHRS and CDR2 YFSETQ. V gave up 4 bases and J gave up 1 base, with 17 bases separating them. CDR3 size: 16 residues. The CDR3, as DNA: TGCGCCAGCAGCCCGCGGGCAGGGGCCGGGAACACTGAAGCTTTCTTT. Amino acids: CASSPRAGAGNTEAFF.

A remark on this clone: Other DNA sequences in the sample encode the same CDR3. The V call is TRBV14, the J call TRBJ2-2; 9 nucleotides align to TRBD2. Germline V lookup: CDR1 SGHDN, CDR2 FVKESK. CDR3 length: 15 amino acids. Trimming at V came to 1 base and at J to 5 bases, leaving 2 bases not matched to a gene. CDR3 sequence: CASSQAAGGTGELFF. In nucleotides, the CDR3 is TGTGCCAGCAGCCAAGCAGCGGGAGGAACCGGGGAGCTGTTTTTT.

This rearrangement joins TRBV7-9 to TRBJ2-1; 7 positions agree with TRBD1. Germline-derived CDR1 and CDR2 are SEHNR and FQNEAQ (reference sequence). V shed 4 bases and J 8 bases; nucleotides not matched to a gene: 8. This CDR3 comprises 14 residues. CDR3 in DNA: TGTGCCAGCAGCTCACAGGGGTCTAGTCATGAGCAGTTCTTC. It encodes CASSSQGSSHEQFF.

The chain joins TRBV28 to TRBJ2-7, with TRBD1 matching over 12 bases. After removal of 5 bases from V and 0 bases from J, the junction contained 11 bases not matched to a gene. Looked up from germline, CDR1 is MDHEN and CDR2 is SYDVKM. The CDR3 totals 18 residues. The CDR3, as DNA: TGTGCCAGCAGTCCCACCCTTGGGACAGGGGGCAGCTCCTACGAGCAGTACTTC. It yields the protein CASSPTLGTGGSSYEQYF.

The chain links TRBV6-5 to TRBJ1-6; D remains unclear. Germline V gives CDR1 MNHEY, CDR2 SVGAGI. V lost 9 bases and J 0 bases, leaving 6 bases between the germline ends. The CDR3 length is 13 residues. The CDR3 protein is CASLGSYNSPLHF. CDR3 nucleotides: TGTGCCAGTCTAGGCTCCTATAATTCACCCCTCCACTTT.

V gene TRBV18 combines with J gene TRBJ2-5; 8 bases align to TRBD2. V dropped 5 bases and J dropped 4; count of bases not matched to a gene: 3. Germline values: CDR1 KGHSH, CDR2 LQKENI. This CDR3 has 13 amino acids. The DNA for the CDR3 is TGTGCCAGCTCAATTCTAGCGGGAGAGACCCAGTACTTC. The encoded protein is CASSILAGETQYF. Complete variable domain (other parts from reference TRBV18 and TRBJ2-5): NAGVMQNPRHLVRRRGQEARLRCSPMKGHSHVYWYRQLPEEGLKFMVYLQKENIIDESGMPKERFSAEFPKEGPSILRIQQVVRGDSAAYFCASSILAGETQYFGPGTRLLVL.

J is TRBJ2-5 and V is TRBV2, with TRBD1 identical over 10 bases. CDR1 SNHLY and CDR2 FYNNEI come from the germline V gene. J was trimmed by 2 bases and V by 6 bases; bases with no gene match: 3. This CDR3 comprises 14 residues. The CDR3 protein is CASSRDRGQETQYF. The CDR3 DNA follows: TGTGCCAGCAGCCGGGACAGGGGTCAAGAGACCCAGTACTTC.

This sequence joins TRBV6-1 and TRBJ1-5, with D possibly matching TRBD1 (6 bases). Between the trimmed V and J ends, which lost 4 bases and 2 bases, there was a span of 9 bases. CDR3 length equals 14 residues. Germline values: CDR1 MNHNS, CDR2 SASEGT. The CDR3 region has the DNA TGTGCCAGCAGTGGGGACACCGGCAATCAGCCCCAGCATTTT. It yields the protein CASSGDTGNQPQHF.

J is TRBJ2-7 and V is TRBV6-6, with 9 bases lining up with TRBD1. Unmatched junction bases numbered 10, after V lost 7 bases and J lost 6 bases. Germline CDR1 reads MNHNY; CDR2 reads SVGAGI (reference sequence). This CDR3 has 14 residues. The CDR3 nucleotides read TGTGCCAGCATCAAGGGACAGGGCCGAGGCGAGCAGTACTTC. Protein: CASIKGQGRGEQYF.

This sequence joins TRBV7-2 and TRBJ1-6; TRBD1 aligns across 7 bases. J gave up 8 bases and V 5 bases, and 9 bases lay outside the gene matches. Germline V gene data show CDR1 as SGHTA and CDR2 as FQGNSA. The CDR3 is 15 residues long. CDR3 protein: CASSLQGGGDSPLHF. CDR3 DNA: TGTGCCAGCAGCCTACAAGGGGGCGGCGATTCACCCCTCCACTTT.

The V and J genes are TRBV29-1 and TRBJ2-3; a weak D match, TRBD2 (6 bases). The CDR3 runs 15 residues. Deletions cut 7 bases from V and 0 bases from J, with 17 bases between. Germline values: CDR1 SQVTM, CDR2 ANQGSEA. The CDR3, as DNA: TGCAGCGCCCATGAGCGGGTAACTAGCACAGATACGCAGTATTTT. This sequence encodes CSAHERVTSTDTQYF.

The chain employs TRBV4-1 and TRBJ2-7; D may be TRBD2 (6 bases). The CDR3 covers 15 residues. Germline-derived CDR1 and CDR2 are MGHRA and YSYEKL. V shed 2 bases and J shed 1 base, with 12 bases lying between them. CDR3 in DNA: TGCGCCAGCAGCCAAAGTTCGACTAGTTCCTACGAGCAGTACTTC. Translated, it gives CASSQSSTSSYEQYF.

This clone has only a few counts. The chain has TRBV6-5 and TRBJ1-6; TRBD1 is a possible D gene (5 bases). CDR1 is MNHEY, CDR2 SVGAGI, per germline. CDR3 size: 14 residues. The germline V and J ends were trimmed by 6 bases and 8 bases, with 14 bases remaining between them. The CDR3 sequence is CASSPQAGDSPLHF. The CDR3 DNA reads TGTGCCAGCAGCCCACAGGCTGGGGATTCACCCCTCCACTTT.

The chain employs TRBV19 and TRBJ2-1; D possibly corresponds to TRBD2 (5 bases). CDR1 and CDR2 (germline): LNHDA, SQIVND (reference sequence). The CDR3 is 16 residues long. V was clipped by 8 bases and J by 0 bases, with 17 bases between them. The CDR3 loop is CASSLPLGSSYNEQFF. CDR3 DNA sequence: TGTGCCAGTTCCCTCCCCCTGGGGAGCTCCTACAATGAGCAGTTCTTC.

This clone was seen more than once but under ten times. V and J are TRBV15 and TRBJ2-4; D is possibly TRBD2 (6 bases). Germline loops: CDR1 LNHNV, CDR2 YYDKDF (reference sequence). The V gene lost 5 bases and the J gene lost 2 bases, with 19 bases spanning the gap. The CDR3 consists of 17 residues. CDR3 residues: CATSRLGLDDTKNIQYF. The CDR3 DNA sequence: TGTGCCACCAGCCGGTTGGGACTGGACGACACCAAAAACATTCAGTACTTC.

V gene TRBV7-2 combines with J gene TRBJ1-3; D not certain. CDR3 length: 15 residues. The V and J ends lost 1 base and 4 bases respectively, with 11 bases between them. The germline gives CDR1 SGHTA, CDR2 FQGNSA. As DNA, the CDR3 is TGTGCCAGCAGCTTAGACGGTTCGTGGGGAAACACCATATATTTT. Protein: CASSLDGSWGNTIYF.

The chain uses TRBV5-4 and TRBJ2-5; perhaps TRBD1 as D (6 bases). The J call may be mistaken, given a closer DNA end match to TRBJ2-7. The CDR3 loop spans 14 amino acids. The germline CDR1 and CDR2 sequences are SGHNT and YYREEE (reference sequence). Written as DNA, the CDR3 is TGTGCCAGCAGCTTTATGCAGGGGCGGTACGAGCAGTACTTC. Its translation is CASSFMQGRYEQYF.

The sample holds one count of this clone. The chain joins TRBV19 to TRBJ1-5; 7 bases map to TRBD1. Trimming took 4 bases from V and 2 from J; bases not matched to a gene: 5. The CDR3 loop spans 15 amino acids. Per germline, CDR1 LNHDA and CDR2 SQIVND (reference sequence). Here the CDR3 DNA reads TGTGCCAGTAGTAATGCCCAGGGGGGCAATCAGCCCCAGCATTTT. Translation: CASSNAQGGNQPQHF.

The chain uses TRBV28 and TRBJ2-3; possible D gene TRBD2, 6 bases. The germline V and J ends were trimmed by 2 bases and 2 bases, with 23 bases remaining between them. Germline V gene data show CDR1 as MDHEN and CDR2 as SYDVKM. This CDR3 contains 19 residues. CDR3 DNA: TGTGCCAGCAGTTTAGCCCGGACCTTCTGGGGGGACCACACAGATACGCAGTATTTT. Encoded protein: CASSLARTFWGDHTDTQYF.